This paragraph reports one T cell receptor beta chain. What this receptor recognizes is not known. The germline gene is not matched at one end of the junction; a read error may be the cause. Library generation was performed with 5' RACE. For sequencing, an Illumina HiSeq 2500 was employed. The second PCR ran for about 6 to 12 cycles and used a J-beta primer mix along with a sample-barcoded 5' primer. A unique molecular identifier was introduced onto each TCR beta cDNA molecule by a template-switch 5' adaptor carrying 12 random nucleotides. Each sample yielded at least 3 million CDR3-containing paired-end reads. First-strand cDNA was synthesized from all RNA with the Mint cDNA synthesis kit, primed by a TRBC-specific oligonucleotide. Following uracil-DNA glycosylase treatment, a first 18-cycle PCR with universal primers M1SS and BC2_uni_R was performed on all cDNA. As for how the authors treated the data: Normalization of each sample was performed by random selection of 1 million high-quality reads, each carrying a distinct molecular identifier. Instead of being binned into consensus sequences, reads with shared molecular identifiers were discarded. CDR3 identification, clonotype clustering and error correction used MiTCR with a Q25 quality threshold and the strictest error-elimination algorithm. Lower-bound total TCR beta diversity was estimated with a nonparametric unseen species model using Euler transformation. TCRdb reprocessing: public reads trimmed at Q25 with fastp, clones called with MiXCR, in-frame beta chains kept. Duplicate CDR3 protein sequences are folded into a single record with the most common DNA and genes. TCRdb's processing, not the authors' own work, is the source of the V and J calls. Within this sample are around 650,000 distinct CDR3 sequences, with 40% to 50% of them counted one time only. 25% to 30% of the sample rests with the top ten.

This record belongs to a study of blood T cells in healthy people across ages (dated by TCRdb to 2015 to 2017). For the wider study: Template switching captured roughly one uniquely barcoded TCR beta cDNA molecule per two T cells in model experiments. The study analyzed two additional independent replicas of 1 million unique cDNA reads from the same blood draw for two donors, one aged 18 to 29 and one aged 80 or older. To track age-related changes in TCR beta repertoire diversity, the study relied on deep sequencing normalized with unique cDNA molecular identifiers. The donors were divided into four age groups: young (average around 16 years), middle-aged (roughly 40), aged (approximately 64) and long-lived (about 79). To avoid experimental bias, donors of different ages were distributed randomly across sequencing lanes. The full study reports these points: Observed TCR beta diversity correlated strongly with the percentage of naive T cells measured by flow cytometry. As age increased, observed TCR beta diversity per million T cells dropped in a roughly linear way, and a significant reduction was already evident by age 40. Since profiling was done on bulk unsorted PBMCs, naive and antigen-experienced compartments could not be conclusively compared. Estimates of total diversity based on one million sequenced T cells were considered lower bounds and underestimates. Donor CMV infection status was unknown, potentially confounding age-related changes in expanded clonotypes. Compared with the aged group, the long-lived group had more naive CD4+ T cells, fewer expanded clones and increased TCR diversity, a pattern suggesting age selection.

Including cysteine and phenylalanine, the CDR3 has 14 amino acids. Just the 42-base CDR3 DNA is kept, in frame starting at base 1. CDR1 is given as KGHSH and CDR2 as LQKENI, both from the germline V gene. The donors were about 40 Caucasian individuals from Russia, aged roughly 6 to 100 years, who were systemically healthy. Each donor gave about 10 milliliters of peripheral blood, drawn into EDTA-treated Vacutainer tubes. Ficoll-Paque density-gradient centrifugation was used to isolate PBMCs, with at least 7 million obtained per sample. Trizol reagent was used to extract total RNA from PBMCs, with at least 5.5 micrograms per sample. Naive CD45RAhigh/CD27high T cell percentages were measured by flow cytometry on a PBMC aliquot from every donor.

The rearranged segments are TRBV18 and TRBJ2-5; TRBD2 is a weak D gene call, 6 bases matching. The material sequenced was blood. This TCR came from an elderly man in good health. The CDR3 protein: CASPPVPVGGEQYF. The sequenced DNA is TGTGCCAGCCCACCCGTCCCCGTGGGGGGAGAGCAGTACTTC.